Below are 14 T cell receptor beta chains sequenced from a single sample in a study of T cells after yellow fever vaccination. TCRdb independently ran MiXCR on the 5' RACE reads; one entry per CDR3 protein. The repertoire holds some 350,000 distinct CDR3 sequences, with 4% as singletons. Specimen: PBMCs, collected 5 days after the yellow fever booster vaccination. The receptors derive from a man between 18 and 35 years old who received the YFV17D yellow fever vaccine.

The chain uses TRBV12-3 or TRBV12-4 and TRBJ2-5; 7 positions agree with TRBD1. This CDR3 has 13 amino acids. V gave up 9 bases and J gave up 3 bases; unmatched junction bases: 7. The DNA for the CDR3 is TGTGCCAGTGCAAGGGGGACAGAAGAGACCCAGTACTTC. It codes for CASARGTEETQYF.

This clonotype was counted between two and nine times. The V call is TRBV5-5, the J call TRBJ2-3; 14 nucleotides line up with TRBD2. This CDR3 has 17 amino acids. V lost 1 base and J lost 4; bases outside the gene matches: 5. Per germline, CDR1 SGHKS and CDR2 YYEKEE (reference sequence). CDR3: CASSLIGLAGGADTQYF. CDR3 DNA: TGTGCCAGCAGCTTGATTGGACTAGCGGGGGGCGCAGATACGCAGTATTTT.

The chain combines TRBV4-1 with TRBJ2-5, with D uncertain. The CDR3 totals 14 residues. Germline loops: CDR1 MGHRA, CDR2 YSYEKL. The ends were cut back, 1 base at V and 5 bases at J, with 11 bases in the middle. CDR3 region: CASSQVIKVETQYF. The CDR3 region has the DNA TGCGCCAGCAGCCAAGTAATAAAGGTGGAGACCCAGTACTTC.

This clonotype was seen repeatedly, ten times or more. This chain joins TRBV20-1 and TRBJ1-4; no definite D call. Trimming removed 0 bases from V and 10 bases from J, with 30 bases in between. Germline V gives CDR1 DFQATT, CDR2 SNEGSKA (reference sequence). This CDR3 has 19 amino acids. The CDR3 DNA is TGCAGTGCTAGAGATCGCAAATTGGCAGCGACCCCGGAGGGTCGAAAACTGTTTTTT. Amino acids: CSARDRKLAATPEGRKLFF.

The rearrangement joins TRBV4-1 to TRBJ1-6; D uncertain. Germline V gives CDR1 MGHRA, CDR2 YSYEKL. The CDR3 consists of 15 residues. Between the trimmed V and J ends, which lost 4 bases and 5 bases, there was a span of 12 bases. CDR3 in DNA: TGCGCCAGCAGCCCCATCGGCAGAGATAATTCACCCCTCCACTTT. It codes for CASSPIGRDNSPLHF.

This clonotype was observed a few times. The J gene is TRBJ2-1, the V gene TRBV18; D unclear. The CDR3 is 15 residues long. CDR1 and CDR2 from the germline V gene are KGHSH and LQKENI. V was trimmed by 3 bases and J by 1 base, leaving 10 bases between them. CDR3 sequence (DNA): TGTGCCAGCTCACCTCGTGAGGTTTCCTACAATGAGCAGTTCTTC. Its translation is CASSPREVSYNEQFF.

This clonotype came up a few times. The rearrangement uses TRBV29-1 and TRBJ2-1; TRBD1 or TRBD2 may be the D gene (7 bases each). Germline V gene sequence: CDR1 SQVTM, CDR2 ANQGSEA. V was pared by 2 bases and J by 0 bases, with 11 bases between. The CDR3 length is 15 residues. In nucleotides, the CDR3 is TGCAGCGTTGAATCAGGGGGGGCCTCCTACAATGAGCAGTTCTTC. Its translation is CSVESGGASYNEQFF.

The genes are TRBV5-1 and TRBJ2-1; 10 bases fit TRBD2. The J segment lost 7 bases and the V segment lost 0 bases, leaving 7 bases of the junction unmatched. CDR1 is SGHRS, CDR2 YFSETQ, per germline. CDR3 length equals 16 residues. The CDR3 protein is CASSLDLSGGRNEQFF. The CDR3 DNA reads as TGCGCCAGCAGCTTGGATCTTAGCGGGGGGAGGAATGAGCAGTTCTTC.

This clonotype was counted between two and nine times. J is TRBJ1-2 and V is TRBV5-6; a weak D match, TRBD1 (5 bases). V was cut by 0 bases and J by 3 bases, with 18 bases left in between. Germline assignment: CDR1 SGHDT and CDR2 YYEEEE. The CDR3 spans 17 residues. The CDR3 spells CASSLDETAGLYYGYTF. The CDR3 coding sequence is TGTGCCAGCAGCTTGGATGAGACAGCGGGGTTGTACTATGGCTACACCTTC. Complete variable domain (other parts from reference TRBV5-6 and TRBJ1-2): DAGVTQSPTHLIKTRGQQVTLRCSPKSGHDTVSWYQQALGQGPQFIFQYYEEEERQRGNFPDRFSGHQFPNYSSELNVNALLLGDSALYLCASSLDETAGLYYGYTFGSGTRLTVV.

V and J are TRBV15 and TRBJ2-5; maybe TRBD2 (5 bases). The CDR3 length is 14 residues. Germline CDR1 is LNHNV and CDR2 is YYDKDF (reference sequence). V lost 3 bases and J lost 0, with 8 bases in between. CDR3: CATSSGVNQETQYF. Here the CDR3 DNA reads TGTGCCACCAGCAGCGGGGTTAACCAAGAGACCCAGTACTTC.

This clonotype was picked up many times. The chain employs TRBV18 and TRBJ1-2, with a possible D match to TRBD1 (5 bases). There are 13 residues in the CDR3. Germline V gene lookup returns CDR1 KGHSH and CDR2 LQKENI. The V gene lost 1 base and the J gene lost 4 bases, with 7 bases spanning the gap. CDR3 nucleotides: TGTGCCAGCTCACCACGGGACCTCTATGGCTACACCTTC. As protein: CASSPRDLYGYTF.

This clonotype has just a few counts. The chain combines TRBV5-1 with TRBJ1-2; D remains ambiguous. CDR3 size: 13 residues. Germline lookup yields CDR1 SGHRS and CDR2 YFSETQ. V gave up 6 bases and J gave up 8 bases, with 17 bases separating them. The CDR3 reads CASTQDGFEGYTF. CDR3 nucleotides: TGCGCCAGCACCCAGGACGGATTTGAGGGCTACACCTTC.

This clonotype has only a few counts. V gene TRBV7-2 combines with J gene TRBJ1-2; no clear D. This CDR3 contains 17 residues. The ends were cut back, 2 bases at V and 0 bases at J, with 16 bases in the middle. The V gene's germline CDR1 is SGHTA and CDR2 FQGNSA. This chain's CDR3 is CASSLISGRRANYGYTF. Written as DNA, the CDR3 is TGTGCCAGCAGCTTAATTTCAGGACGAAGGGCTAACTATGGCTACACCTTC.

The V gene is TRBV7-6, the J gene TRBJ1-3; TRBD1 aligns across 11 bases. Germline CDR1 SGHVS, CDR2 FNYEAQ. V shed 5 bases, J shed 3 bases, and the junction held 3 bases outside the gene matches. The CDR3 runs 15 residues. Here the CDR3 DNA reads TGTGCCAGCAGCAGGACAGGGGGCCATGGAAACACCATATATTTT. It specifies CASSRTGGHGNTIYF.